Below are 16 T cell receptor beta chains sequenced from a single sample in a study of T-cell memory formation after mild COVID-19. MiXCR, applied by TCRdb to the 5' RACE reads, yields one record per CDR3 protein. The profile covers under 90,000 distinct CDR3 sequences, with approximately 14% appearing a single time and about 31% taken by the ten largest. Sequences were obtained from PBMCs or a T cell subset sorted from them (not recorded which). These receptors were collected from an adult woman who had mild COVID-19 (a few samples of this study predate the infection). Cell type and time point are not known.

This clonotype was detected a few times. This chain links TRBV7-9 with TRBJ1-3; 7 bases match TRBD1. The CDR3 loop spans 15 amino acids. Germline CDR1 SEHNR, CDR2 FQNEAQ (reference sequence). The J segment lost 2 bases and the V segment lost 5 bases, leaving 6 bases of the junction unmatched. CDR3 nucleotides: TGTGCCAGCAGCCTCGACAGGGTAACTGGAAACACCATATATTTT. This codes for CASSLDRVTGNTIYF. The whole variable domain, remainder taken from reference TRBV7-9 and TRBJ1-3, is DTGVSQNPRHKITKRGQNVTFRCDPISEHNRLYWYRQTLGQGPEFLTYFQNEAQLEKSRLLSDRFSAERPKGSFSTLEIQRTEQGDSAMYLCASSLDRVTGNTIYFGEGSWLTVV.

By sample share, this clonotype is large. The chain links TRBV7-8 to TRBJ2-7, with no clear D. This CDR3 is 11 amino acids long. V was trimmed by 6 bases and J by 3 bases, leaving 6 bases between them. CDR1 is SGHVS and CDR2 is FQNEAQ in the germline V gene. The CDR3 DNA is TGTGCCAGCAGTTCAGACTACGAGCAGTACTTC. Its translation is CASSSDYEQYF.

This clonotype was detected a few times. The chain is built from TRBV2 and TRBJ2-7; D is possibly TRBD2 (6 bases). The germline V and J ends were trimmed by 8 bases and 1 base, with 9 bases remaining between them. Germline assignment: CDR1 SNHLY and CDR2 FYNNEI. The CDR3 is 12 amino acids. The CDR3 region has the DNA TGTGCCAGCGAGGCGGGATCCTACGAGCAGTACTTC. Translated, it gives CASEAGSYEQYF.

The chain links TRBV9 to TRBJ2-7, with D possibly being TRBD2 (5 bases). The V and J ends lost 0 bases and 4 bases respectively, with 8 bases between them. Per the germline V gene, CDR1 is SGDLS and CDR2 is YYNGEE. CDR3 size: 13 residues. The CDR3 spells CASSVAEGYEQYF. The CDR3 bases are TGTGCCAGCAGCGTAGCTGAGGGTTACGAGCAGTACTTC.

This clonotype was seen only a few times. CDR3 coding DNA: TGTGCCAGCAGGGCCCGACTAGCCAAAAACATTCAGTACTTC. Translated, it gives CASRARLAKNIQYF. The chain links TRBV2 to TRBJ2-4; D is uncertain. The CDR3 contains 14 residues. Germline CDR1 and CDR2: SNHLY and FYNNEI. V was pared by 6 bases and J by 0 bases, with 9 bases between. The complete variable domain, with remaining parts taken from reference TRBV2 and TRBJ2-4, reads EPEVTQTPSHQVTQMGQEVILRCVPISNHLYFYWYRQILGQKVEFLVSFYNNEISEKSEIFDDQFSVERPDGSNFTLKIRSTKLEDSAMYFCASRARLAKNIQYFGAGTRLSVL.

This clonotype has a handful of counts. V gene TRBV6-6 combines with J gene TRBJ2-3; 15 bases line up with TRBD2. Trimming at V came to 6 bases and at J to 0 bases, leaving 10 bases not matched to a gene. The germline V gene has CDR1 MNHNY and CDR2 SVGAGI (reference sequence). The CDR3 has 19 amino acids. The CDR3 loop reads CASSSPGTSGGPSTDTQYF. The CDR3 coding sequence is TGTGCCAGCAGCTCCCCCGGGACTAGCGGGGGGCCTAGCACAGATACGCAGTATTTT.

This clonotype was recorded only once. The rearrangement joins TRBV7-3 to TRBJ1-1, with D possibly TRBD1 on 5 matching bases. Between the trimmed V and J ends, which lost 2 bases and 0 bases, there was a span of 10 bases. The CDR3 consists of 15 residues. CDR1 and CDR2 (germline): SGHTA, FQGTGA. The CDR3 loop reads CASSLQLGLNTEAFF. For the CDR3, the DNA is TGTGCCAGCAGCTTACAGCTGGGGCTGAACACTGAAGCTTTCTTT.

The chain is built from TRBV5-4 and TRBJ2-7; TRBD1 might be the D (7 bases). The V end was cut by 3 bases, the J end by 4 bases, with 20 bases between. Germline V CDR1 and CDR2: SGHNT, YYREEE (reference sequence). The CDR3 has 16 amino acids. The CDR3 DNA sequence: TGTGCCAGCAGCTCCCTCTATAGGGACAGCGGGTACGAGCAGTACTTC. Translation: CASSSLYRDSGYEQYF.

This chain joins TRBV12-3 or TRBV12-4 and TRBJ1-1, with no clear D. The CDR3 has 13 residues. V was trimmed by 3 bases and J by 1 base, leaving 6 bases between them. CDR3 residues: CASSLVGNTEAFF. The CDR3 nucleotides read TGTGCCAGCAGTTTGGTCGGGAACACTGAAGCTTTCTTT.

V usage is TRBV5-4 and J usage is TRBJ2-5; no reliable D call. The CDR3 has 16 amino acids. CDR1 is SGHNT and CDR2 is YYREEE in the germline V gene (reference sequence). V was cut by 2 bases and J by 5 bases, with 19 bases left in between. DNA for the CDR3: TGTGCCAGCAGCTTAGACACCACGACGGTACAGGAGACCCAGTACTTC. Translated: CASSLDTTTVQETQYF.

The CDR3 coding sequence is TGCAGTGCTATCCGACTAGCGGGGGACTTTTACAATGAGCAGTTCTTC. Protein product: CSAIRLAGDFYNEQFF. The J gene is TRBJ2-1, the V gene TRBV20-1, with 12 bases identical to TRBD2. Trimming cost V 4 bases and J 4 bases; bases outside gene matches: 8. The germline CDR1 and CDR2 sequences are DFQATT and SNEGSKA (reference sequence). The CDR3 spans 16 residues.

Here the CDR3 reads CASSLWTGQETQYF. DNA of the CDR3: TGTGCCAGTAGTTTGTGGACAGGGCAAGAGACCCAGTACTTC. The V call is TRBV19, the J call TRBJ2-5; 8 bases line up with TRBD1. V was clipped by 5 bases and J by 2 bases; unmatched bases: 4. This CDR3 spans 14 amino acids. The V gene's germline CDR1 is LNHDA and CDR2 SQIVND (reference sequence).

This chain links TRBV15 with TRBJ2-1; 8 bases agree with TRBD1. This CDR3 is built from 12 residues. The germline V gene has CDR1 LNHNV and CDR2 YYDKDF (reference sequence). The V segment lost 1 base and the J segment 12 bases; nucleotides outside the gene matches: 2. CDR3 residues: CATSRGGQGQFF. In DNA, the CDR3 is TGTGCCACCAGCAGAGGTGGACAGGGGCAGTTCTTC.

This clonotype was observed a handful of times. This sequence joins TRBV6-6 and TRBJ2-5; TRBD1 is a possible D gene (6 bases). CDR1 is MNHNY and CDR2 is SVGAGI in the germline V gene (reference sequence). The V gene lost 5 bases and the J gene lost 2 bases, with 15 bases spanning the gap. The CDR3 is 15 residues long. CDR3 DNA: TGTGCCAGCAGTGATGGACAGAACCCTCAAGAGACCCAGTACTTC. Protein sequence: CASSDGQNPQETQYF.

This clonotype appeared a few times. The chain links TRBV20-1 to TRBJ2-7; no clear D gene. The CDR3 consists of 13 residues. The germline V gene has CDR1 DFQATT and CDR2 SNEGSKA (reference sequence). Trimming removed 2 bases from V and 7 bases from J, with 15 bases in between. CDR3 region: CSARRELVGEQYF. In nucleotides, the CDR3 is TGCAGTGCTAGAAGGGAATTGGTGGGGGAGCAGTACTTC.

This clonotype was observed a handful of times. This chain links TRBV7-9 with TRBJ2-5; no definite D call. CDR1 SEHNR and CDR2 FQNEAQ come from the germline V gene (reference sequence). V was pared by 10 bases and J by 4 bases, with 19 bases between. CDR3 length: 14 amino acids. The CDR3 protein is CATKPTRNGETQYF. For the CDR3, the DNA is TGTGCCACCAAACCCACGAGGAACGGAGAGACCCAGTACTTC.